One T cell receptor beta chain is described in this entry. The antigen is not known. Autoimmune disease history or systemic immunosuppression was exclusionary. The data were taken from a study of OX40 agonist ivuxolimab in advanced cancers. As for the study in general: At 0.01 to 10 mg/kg, ivuxolimab was administered intravenously to patients every 2 weeks.

Study-wide results and caveats: Partial responders receiving 0.1-3.0 mg/kg showed among the lowest clonal expansion. At 0.1 to 3.0 mg/kg, CD4+ and CD8+ blood T cells expanded clonally by week 6.

Libraries were prepared by immunoSEQ multiplex PCR; TCRdb keeps only in-frame clonotypes and omits some of them. The data contain 75,000 to 100,000 clones, roughly 80% of them singletons. From germline, CDR1 is LGHNA and CDR2 YNFKEQ. The CDR3 sequence is 14 residues long. The ends lost 4 bases at V and 7 bases at J; junction bases unmatched: 4. Here the sequenced sample was CD4+ or CD8+ T cells sorted from blood, taken in a trial of the OX40 agonist ivuxolimab. The chain recombines TRBV4-2 with TRBJ2-1, with 10 bases fitting TRBD1. The clonotype was recovered from an adult with an advanced solid tumor such as melanoma, head and neck, liver or kidney cancer. The CDR3 coding sequence is TGTGCCAGCAGCCTTGGGACAGGGGCGAATGAGCAGTTCTTC. Residues: CASSLGTGANEQFF.